This TCR beta chain derives from a study (dated by TCRdb to the mid-2010s). Concerning this clonotype: The antigen it binds to is not known. Just one base apart from a much larger clone, this may be a read error.

Receptors were amplified or captured by RT-PCR. The sequencer listed for this sample is Illumina MiSeq. TCRdb redid the processing of the public reads, applying fastp at Q25 and MiXCR, and retained in-frame beta chains. Each record represents a unique CDR3 protein, reported with the most common genes and DNA among its rows. The sample table shows about 680,000 distinct CDR3 sequences, and over 12% are seen once. The ten largest make up 3.6% of the sample. From the germline V gene, CDR1 is SGHRS and CDR2 is YFSETQ. Trimming at the junction amounts to 4 bases on V and 6 bases on J, and the germline ends lie 14 bases apart. From the cysteine up to the phenylalanine, the CDR3 has a length of 14 residues. Solely the CDR3 DNA is kept, with 42 bases framed from the first base.

The receptor was isolated from a female donor in good health, serving as a healthy control. Recombination linked TRBV5-1 to TRBJ2-1; the D region possibly corresponds to TRBD2 (6 bases align). The sample consisted of memory CD4+ T cells from blood. This receptor has the CDR3 CASSTPTRPNEQFF. The nucleotide sequence is given as TGCGCCAGCAGCACCCCGACTAGACCCAATGAGCAGTTCTTC.